This T cell receptor beta chain was recovered during a study of blood T cells in healthy people across ages. Findings and caveats of the study: Higher diversity and more naive CD4+ cells were features of long-lived donors, compared to aged donors.

Isolation recovered at least 6.5 million PBMCs from every sample. It was with a sample-barcoded 5' primer and a J-beta primer mix that a second PCR of about 7 to 12 cycles was run. TCRdb reprocessed the 5' RACE reads via MiXCR and lists one record per CDR3 protein. The sample has 630,000 or so distinct CDR3 sequences; approximately 31% are singletons. At least ten counts were recorded for this clonotype. Its specificity is unknown. Sequencing was done on a sample of blood. This sequence originates from a woman older than 75 in good health.

Written as DNA, the CDR3 is TGTGCAACCCGGGCTTCTAGCACAGATACGCAGTATTTT. Its protein product is CATRASSTDTQYF. The J gene is TRBJ2-3, the V gene TRBV7-9; no definite D call. Per the germline V gene, CDR1 is SEHNR and CDR2 is FQNEAQ (reference sequence). CDR3 length: 13 amino acids.